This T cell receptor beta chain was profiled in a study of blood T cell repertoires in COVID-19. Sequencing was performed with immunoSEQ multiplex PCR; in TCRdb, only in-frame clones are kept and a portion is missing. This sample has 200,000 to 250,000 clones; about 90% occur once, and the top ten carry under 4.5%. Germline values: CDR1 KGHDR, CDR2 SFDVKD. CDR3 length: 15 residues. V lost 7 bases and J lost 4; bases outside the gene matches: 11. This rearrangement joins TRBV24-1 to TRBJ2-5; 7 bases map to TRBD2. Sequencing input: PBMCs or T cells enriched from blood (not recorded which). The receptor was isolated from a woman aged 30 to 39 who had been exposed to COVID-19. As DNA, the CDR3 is TGTGCCACCAGCGGGCCCATGGGGGGGTCAGAGACCCAGTACTTC. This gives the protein CATSGPMGGSETQYF.